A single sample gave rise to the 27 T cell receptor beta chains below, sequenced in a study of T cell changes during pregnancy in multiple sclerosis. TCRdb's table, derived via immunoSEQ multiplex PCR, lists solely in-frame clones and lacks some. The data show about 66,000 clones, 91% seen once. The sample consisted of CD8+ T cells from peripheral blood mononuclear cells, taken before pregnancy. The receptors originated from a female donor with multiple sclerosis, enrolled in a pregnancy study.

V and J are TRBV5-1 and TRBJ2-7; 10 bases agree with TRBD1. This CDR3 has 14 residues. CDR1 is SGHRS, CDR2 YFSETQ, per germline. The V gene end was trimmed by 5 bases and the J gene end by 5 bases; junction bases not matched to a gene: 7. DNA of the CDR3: TGCGCCAGCAGTTCCGGGACAGGGGCAGACGAGCAGTACTTC. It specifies CASSSGTGADEQYF.

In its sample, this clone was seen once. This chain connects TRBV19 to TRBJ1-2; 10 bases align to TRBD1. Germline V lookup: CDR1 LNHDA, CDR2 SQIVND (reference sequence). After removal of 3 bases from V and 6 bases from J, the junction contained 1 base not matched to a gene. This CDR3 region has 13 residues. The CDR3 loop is CASSMGTGDGYTF. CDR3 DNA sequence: TGTGCCAGTAGTATGGGGACAGGGGATGGCTACACCTTC.

The CDR3 DNA reads TGCGCCAGCAGTCAAGGGACAACCCAACGAGGAGCTGACACTGAAGCTTTCTTT. Its translation is CASSQGTTQRGADTEAFF. The chain links TRBV23-1 to TRBJ1-1, with D perhaps matching TRBD1 (6 bases). TRBV23-1 is labeled an ORF, and its function is uncertain. The CDR3 has 18 amino acids. V was shortened by 2 bases and J by 3 bases, with 22 bases between the two germline ends.

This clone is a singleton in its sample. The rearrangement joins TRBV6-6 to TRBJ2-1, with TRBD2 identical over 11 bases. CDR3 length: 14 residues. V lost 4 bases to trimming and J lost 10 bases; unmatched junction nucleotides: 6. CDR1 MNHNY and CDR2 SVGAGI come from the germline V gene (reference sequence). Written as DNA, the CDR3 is TGTGCCAGCAGTTCTAGCGGGGGGATCAGCGAGCAGTTCTTC. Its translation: CASSSSGGISEQFF.

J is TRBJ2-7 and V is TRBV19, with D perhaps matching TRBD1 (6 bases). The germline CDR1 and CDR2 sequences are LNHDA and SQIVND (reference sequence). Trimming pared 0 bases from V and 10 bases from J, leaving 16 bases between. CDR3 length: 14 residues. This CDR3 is CASSIDLSDSPQYF. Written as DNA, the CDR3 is TGTGCCAGTAGTATAGATCTCTCGGACAGTCCCCAGTACTTC.

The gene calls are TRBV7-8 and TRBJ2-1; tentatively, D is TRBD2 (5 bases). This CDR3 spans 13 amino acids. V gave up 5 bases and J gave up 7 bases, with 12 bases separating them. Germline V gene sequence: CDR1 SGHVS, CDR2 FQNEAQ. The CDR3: CASSLTAENEQFF. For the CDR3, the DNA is TGTGCCAGCAGCCTAACAGCGGAGAATGAGCAGTTCTTC.

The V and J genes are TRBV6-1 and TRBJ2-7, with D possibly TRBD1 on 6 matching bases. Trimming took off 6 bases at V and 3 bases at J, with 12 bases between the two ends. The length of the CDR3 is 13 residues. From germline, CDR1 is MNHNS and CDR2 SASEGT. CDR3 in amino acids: CASRGDTRYEQYF. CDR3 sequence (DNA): TGTGCCAGCAGAGGGGACACCCGCTACGAGCAGTACTTC.

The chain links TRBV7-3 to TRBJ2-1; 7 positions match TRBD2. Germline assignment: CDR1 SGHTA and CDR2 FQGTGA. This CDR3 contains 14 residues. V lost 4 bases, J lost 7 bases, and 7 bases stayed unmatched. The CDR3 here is CASSSGGGRNEQFF. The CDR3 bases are TGTGCCAGCAGCTCTGGGGGGGGGAGGAATGAGCAGTTCTTC. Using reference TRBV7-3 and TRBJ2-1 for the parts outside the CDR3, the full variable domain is GAGVSQTPSNKVTEKGKYVELRCDPISGHTALYWYRQSLGQGPEFLIYFQGTGAADDSGLPNDRFFAVRPEGSVSTLKIQRTERGDSAVYLCASSSGGGRNEQFFGPGTRLTVL.

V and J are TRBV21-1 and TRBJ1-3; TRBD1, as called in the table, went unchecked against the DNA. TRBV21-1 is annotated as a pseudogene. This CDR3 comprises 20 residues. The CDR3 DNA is TGTGCCAGCAGCAAAAATCTGGGGCGAAGACAGTCGAGCTCTGGAAACACCATATATTTT. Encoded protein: CASSKNLGRRQSSSGNTIYF.

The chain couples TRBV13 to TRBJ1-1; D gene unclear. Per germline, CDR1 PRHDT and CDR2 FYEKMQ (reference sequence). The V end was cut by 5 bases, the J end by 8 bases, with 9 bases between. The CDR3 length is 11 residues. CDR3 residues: CASSTRLEAFF. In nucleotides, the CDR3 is TGTGCCAGCAGCACCAGATTAGAAGCTTTCTTT.

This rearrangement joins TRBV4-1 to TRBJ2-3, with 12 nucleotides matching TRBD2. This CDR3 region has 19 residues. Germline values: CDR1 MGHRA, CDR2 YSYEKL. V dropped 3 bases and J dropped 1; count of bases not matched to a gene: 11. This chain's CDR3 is CASSQPASGGARGTDTQYF. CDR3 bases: TGCGCCAGCAGCCAGCCAGCTAGCGGGGGGGCAAGAGGCACAGATACGCAGTATTTT.

CDR3 in DNA: TGTGCCAGTAGTATCGTGGCGGGGGGGGCGGGTGAGCAGTTCTTC. As protein: CASSIVAGGAGEQFF. The chain recombines TRBV19 with TRBJ2-1, with TRBD2 matching 9 bases. The CDR3 consists of 15 residues. After removal of 3 bases from V and 9 bases from J, the junction contained 9 bases not matched to a gene. Germline V gene sequence: CDR1 LNHDA, CDR2 SQIVND (reference sequence).

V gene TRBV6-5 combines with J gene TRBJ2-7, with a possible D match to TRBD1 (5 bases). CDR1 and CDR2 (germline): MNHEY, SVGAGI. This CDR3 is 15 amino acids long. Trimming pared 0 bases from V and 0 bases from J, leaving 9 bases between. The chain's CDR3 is CASSYSTTGSYEQYF. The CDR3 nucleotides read TGTGCCAGCAGTTACTCGACCACAGGCTCCTACGAGCAGTACTTC.

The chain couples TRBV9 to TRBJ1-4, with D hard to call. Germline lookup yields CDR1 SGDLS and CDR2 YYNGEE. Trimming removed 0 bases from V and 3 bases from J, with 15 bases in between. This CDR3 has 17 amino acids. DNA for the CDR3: TGTGCCAGCAGCGTAGGCGACGGGGTTGCCCCTAATGAAAAACTGTTTTTT. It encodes CASSVGDGVAPNEKLFF.

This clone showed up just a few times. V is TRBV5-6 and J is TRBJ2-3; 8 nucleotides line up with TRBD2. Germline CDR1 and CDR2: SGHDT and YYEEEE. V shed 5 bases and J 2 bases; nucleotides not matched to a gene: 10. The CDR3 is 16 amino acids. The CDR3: CASSARISGDTDTQYF. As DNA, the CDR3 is TGTGCCAGCAGTGCCCGGATTAGCGGGGACACAGATACGCAGTATTTT.

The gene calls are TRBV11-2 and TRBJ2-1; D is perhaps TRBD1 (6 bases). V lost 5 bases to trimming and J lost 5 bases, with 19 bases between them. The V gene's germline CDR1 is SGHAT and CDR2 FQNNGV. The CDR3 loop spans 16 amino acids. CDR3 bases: TGTGCCAGCAGCCAGGGGCGGTCCCCAGGGCACAATGAGCAGTTCTTC. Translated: CASSQGRSPGHNEQFF.

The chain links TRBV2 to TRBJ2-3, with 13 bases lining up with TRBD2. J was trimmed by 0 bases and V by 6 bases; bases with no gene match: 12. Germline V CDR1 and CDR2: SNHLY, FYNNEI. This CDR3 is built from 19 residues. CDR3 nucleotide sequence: TGTGCCAGCAGCGTCGGACTAGCGGGGGTCCCCTCTAGCACAGATACGCAGTATTTT. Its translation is CASSVGLAGVPSSTDTQYF. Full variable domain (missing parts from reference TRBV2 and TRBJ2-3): EPEVTQTPSHQVTQMGQEVILRCVPISNHLYFYWYRQILGQKVEFLVSFYNNEISEKSEIFDDQFSVERPDGSNFTLKIRSTKLEDSAMYFCASSVGLAGVPSSTDTQYFGPGTRLTVL.

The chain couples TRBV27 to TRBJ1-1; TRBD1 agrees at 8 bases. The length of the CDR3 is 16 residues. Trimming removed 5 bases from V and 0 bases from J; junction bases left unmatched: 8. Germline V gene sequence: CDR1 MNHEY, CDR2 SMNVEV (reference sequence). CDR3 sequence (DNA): TGTGCCAGCAGTCTTGGGACAGGAACAATGAACACTGAAGCTTTCTTT. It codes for CASSLGTGTMNTEAFF.

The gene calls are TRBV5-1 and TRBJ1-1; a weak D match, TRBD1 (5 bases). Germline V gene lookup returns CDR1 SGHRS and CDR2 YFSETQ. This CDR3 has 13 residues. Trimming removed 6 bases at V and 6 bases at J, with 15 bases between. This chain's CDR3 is CASKGTGGAEAFF. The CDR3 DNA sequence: TGCGCCAGCAAGGGTACAGGCGGGGCTGAAGCTTTCTTT.

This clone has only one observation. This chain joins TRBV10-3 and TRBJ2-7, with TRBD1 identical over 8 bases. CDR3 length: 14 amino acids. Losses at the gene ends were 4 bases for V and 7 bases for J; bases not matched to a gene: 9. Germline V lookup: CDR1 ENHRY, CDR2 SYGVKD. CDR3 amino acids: CAISAPGTGDEQYF. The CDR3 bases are TGTGCCATCAGTGCCCCAGGGACAGGAGATGAGCAGTACTTC.

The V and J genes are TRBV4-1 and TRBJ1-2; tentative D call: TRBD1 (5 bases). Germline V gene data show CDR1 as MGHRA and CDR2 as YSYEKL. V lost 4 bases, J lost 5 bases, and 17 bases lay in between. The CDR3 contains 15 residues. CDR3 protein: CASSPSRGGFYGYTF. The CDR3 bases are TGCGCCAGCAGCCCTTCGCGCGGGGGTTTTTATGGCTACACCTTC.

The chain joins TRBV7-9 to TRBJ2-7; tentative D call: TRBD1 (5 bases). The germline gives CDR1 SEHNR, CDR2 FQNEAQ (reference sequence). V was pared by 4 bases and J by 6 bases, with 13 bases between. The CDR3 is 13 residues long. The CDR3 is CASSSDMFVEQYF. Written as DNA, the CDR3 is TGTGCCAGCAGCTCGGACATGTTCGTCGAGCAGTACTTC.

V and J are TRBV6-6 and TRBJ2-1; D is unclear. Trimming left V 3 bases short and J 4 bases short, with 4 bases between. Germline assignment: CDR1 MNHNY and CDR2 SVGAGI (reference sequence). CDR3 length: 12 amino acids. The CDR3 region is CASSYRYNEQFF. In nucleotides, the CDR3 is TGTGCCAGCAGTTATCGTTACAATGAGCAGTTCTTC.

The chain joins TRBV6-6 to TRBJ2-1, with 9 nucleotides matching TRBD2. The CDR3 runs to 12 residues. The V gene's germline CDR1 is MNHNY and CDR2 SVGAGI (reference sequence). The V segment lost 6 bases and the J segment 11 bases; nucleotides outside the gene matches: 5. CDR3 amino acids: CASSPGTSKQFF. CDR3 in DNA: TGTGCCAGCAGCCCTGGGACTAGCAAGCAGTTCTTC.

The CDR3 region is CASSQVGGFGYTF. CDR3 in DNA: TGCGCCAGCAGCCAAGTCGGGGGTTTTGGCTACACCTTC. The chain recombines TRBV4-1 with TRBJ1-2; D perhaps matches TRBD1 (5 bases). Trimming shortened V by 1 base and J by 7 bases, and 10 bases separated the two germline ends. Germline V CDR1 and CDR2: MGHRA, YSYEKL. The CDR3 is made up of 13 amino acids.

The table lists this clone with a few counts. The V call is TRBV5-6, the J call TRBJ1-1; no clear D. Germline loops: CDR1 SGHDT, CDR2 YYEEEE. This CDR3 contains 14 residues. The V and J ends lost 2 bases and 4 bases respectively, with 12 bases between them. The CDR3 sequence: CASSFEGGSTEAFF. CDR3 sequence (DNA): TGTGCCAGCAGCTTTGAGGGAGGGAGCACTGAAGCTTTCTTT.

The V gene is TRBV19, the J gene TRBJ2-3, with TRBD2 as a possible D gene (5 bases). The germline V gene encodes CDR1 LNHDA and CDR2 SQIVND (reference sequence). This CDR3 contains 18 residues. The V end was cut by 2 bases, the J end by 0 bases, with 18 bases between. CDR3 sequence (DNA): TGTGCCAGTAGTATAAATGGTTTTGGGCTAGCTAGCACAGATACGCAGTATTTT. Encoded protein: CASSINGFGLASTDTQYF.